The next 21 T cell receptor beta chains were all read from a single sample in a study of blood T cell repertoires in COVID-19. The method was immunoSEQ multiplex PCR; TCRdb's version includes in-frame clones alone and lacks a portion of them. The repertoire includes about 39,000 clones, over 75% of them detected once, and approximately 9.9% sits in the top ten. The sample taken for sequencing was peripheral blood. These receptors all stem from a human donor in a cohort sampled during active COVID-19.

The CDR3 loop is CASSQGGGQGSYGYTF. CDR3 bases: TGCGCCAGCAGCCAAGGCGGGGGACAGGGTAGCTATGGCTACACCTTC. The chain combines TRBV4-3 with TRBJ1-2; 9 bases map to TRBD1. V dropped 1 base and J dropped 4; count of bases not matched to a gene: 7. Germline values: CDR1 LGHNA, CDR2 YSLEER. The CDR3 has 16 amino acids.

The V gene is TRBV2, the J gene TRBJ1-1; D is undetermined. Germline CDR1 is SNHLY and CDR2 is FYNNEI. The CDR3 is made up of 12 amino acids. V was pared by 5 bases and J by 2 bases, with 6 bases between. The CDR3 DNA follows: TGTGCCAGCAGTCTACGAAACACTGAAGCTTTCTTT. Its translation is CASSLRNTEAFF. Variable domain in full (rest from reference TRBV2 and TRBJ1-1): EPEVTQTPSHQVTQMGQEVILRCVPISNHLYFYWYRQILGQKVEFLVSFYNNEISEKSEIFDDQFSVERPDGSNFTLKIRSTKLEDSAMYFCASSLRNTEAFFGQGTRLTVV.

The V and J genes are TRBV7-9 and TRBJ2-5; possibly TRBD2 for D (8 bases). Germline CDR1 is SEHNR and CDR2 is FQNEAQ (reference sequence). The CDR3 extends over 15 amino acids. The V end was cut by 2 bases, the J end by 7 bases, with 17 bases between. Here the CDR3 DNA reads TGTGCCAGCAGCTTAACGGGAGGGGGCGGAGCGACCCAGTACTTC. Translated: CASSLTGGGGATQYF.

There are a few counts of this clone. The rearrangement uses TRBV11-2 and TRBJ2-7, with D perhaps matching TRBD2 (6 bases). Trimming shortened V by 6 bases and J by 1 base, and 16 bases separated the two germline ends. Looked up from germline, CDR1 is SGHAT and CDR2 is FQNNGV. The CDR3 extends over 15 amino acids. CDR3 bases: TGTGCCAGCAGTTTGTTACTAGCAGAGTCCTACGAGCAGTACTTC. It specifies CASSLLLAESYEQYF.

The chain employs TRBV15 and TRBJ1-6, with D tentatively TRBD1 (5 bases). CDR1 LNHNV and CDR2 YYDKDF come from the germline V gene (reference sequence). V was shortened by 1 base and J by 7 bases, with 8 bases between the two germline ends. This CDR3 region has 14 residues. CDR3 amino acids: CATSRGGQNSPLHF. CDR3 in DNA: TGTGCCACCAGCAGAGGGGGCCAGAATTCACCCCTCCACTTT.

This sequence joins TRBV6-6 and TRBJ1-2; unclear D gene. V lost 6 bases and J lost 6, with 23 bases in between. This CDR3 is built from 16 residues. From germline, CDR1 is MNHNY and CDR2 SVGAGI (reference sequence). This CDR3 is CASRRELTAVSNGYTF. Written as DNA, the CDR3 is TGTGCCAGCAGGCGAGAACTCACAGCTGTTTCGAATGGCTACACCTTC.

J is TRBJ1-3 and V is TRBV5-6; D gene unclear. The CDR3 sequence is 15 residues long. Trimming took 2 bases from V and 0 from J, leaving 9 bases between them. Looked up from germline, CDR1 is SGHDT and CDR2 is YYEEEE. The CDR3 here is CASSLGGVSGNTIYF. CDR3 nucleotide sequence: TGTGCCAGCAGCTTAGGCGGTGTCTCTGGAAACACCATATATTTT. The variable domain in full, with the rest retrieved from reference TRBV5-6 and TRBJ1-3, is DAGVTQSPTHLIKTRGQQVTLRCSPKSGHDTVSWYQQALGQGPQFIFQYYEEEERQRGNFPDRFSGHQFPNYSSELNVNALLLGDSALYLCASSLGGVSGNTIYFGEGSWLTVV.

The rearrangement uses TRBV12-5 and TRBJ2-5; D is uncertain. The CDR3 consists of 11 residues. Germline V CDR1 and CDR2: LGHNT, FRNRAP. Trimming pared 7 bases from V and 5 bases from J, leaving 8 bases between. DNA of the CDR3: TGTGCTAGTGTCTATTTGGAGACCCAGTACTTC. This encodes CASVYLETQYF.

The chain uses TRBV30 and TRBJ2-3; tentatively, D is TRBD1 (6 bases). Trimming cost V 0 bases and J 1 base, with 8 bases left between them. Germline assignment: CDR1 GTSNPN and CDR2 SVGIG (reference sequence). This CDR3 is 14 amino acids long. The CDR3 here is CAWSVGGGTDTQYF. DNA for the CDR3: TGTGCCTGGAGTGTAGGGGGAGGCACAGATACGCAGTATTTT. The complete variable domain, with remaining parts taken from reference TRBV30 and TRBJ2-3, reads SQTIHQWPATLVQPVGSPLSLECTVEGTSNPNLYWYRQAAGRGLQLLFYSVGIGQISSEVPQNLSASRPQDRQFILSSKKLLLSDSGFYLCAWSVGGGTDTQYFGPGTRLTVL.

The chain carries TRBV4-2 and TRBJ2-7, with TRBD1 matching 7 bases. The CDR3 totals 15 residues. CDR1 LGHNA and CDR2 YNFKEQ come from the germline V gene. Unmatched junction bases numbered 9, after V lost 4 bases and J lost 3 bases. CDR3 bases: TGTGCCAGCAGCCCCGAGGACAGGAACTTCTACGAGCAGTACTTC. The encoded protein is CASSPEDRNFYEQYF.

CDR3 in amino acids: CASSRSLQGGRSPLHF. As DNA, the CDR3 is TGTGCCAGCAGCCGCTCCTTACAGGGGGGGCGTTCACCCCTCCACTTT. The chain carries TRBV7-2 and TRBJ1-6; 8 bases align to TRBD1. This CDR3 spans 16 amino acids. J gave up 9 bases and V 5 bases, and 12 bases lay outside the gene matches. The germline V gene has CDR1 SGHTA and CDR2 FQGNSA.

For the CDR3, the DNA is TGTGCCTGGAGGACAGGGGGCTTCACTGAAGCTTTCTTT. Translating gives CAWRTGGFTEAFF. The rearrangement links TRBV30 to TRBJ1-1, with TRBD1 matching 10 bases. The germline gives CDR1 GTSNPN, CDR2 SVGIG (reference sequence). V lost 3 bases to trimming and J lost 4 bases; unmatched junction nucleotides: 2. This CDR3 contains 13 residues. The full variable domain, rest sourced from reference TRBV30 and TRBJ1-1, is SQTIHQWPATLVQPVGSPLSLECTVEGTSNPNLYWYRQAAGRGLQLLFYSVGIGQISSEVPQNLSASRPQDRQFILSSKKLLLSDSGFYLCAWRTGGFTEAFFGQGTRLTVV.

This clone appeared a few times. J is TRBJ2-2 and V is TRBV12-3 or TRBV12-4, with D perhaps TRBD1 (6 bases). The V and J ends lost 6 bases and 6 bases respectively, with 11 bases between them. The CDR3 spans 13 residues. CDR3 nucleotide sequence: TGTGCCAGCAGAGCACAGGGTTCCGGGGAGCTGTTTTTT. Its protein product is CASRAQGSGELFF.

Concerning this clone: The sample contains more than one DNA sequence encoding this CDR3. The chain has TRBV15 and TRBJ1-5; D is uncertain. This CDR3 comprises 14 residues. The germline V gene has CDR1 LNHNV and CDR2 YYDKDF (reference sequence). Trimming removed 0 bases from V and 0 bases from J, with 3 bases in between. The CDR3 here is CATSRDHSNQPQHF. The CDR3 DNA is TGTGCCACCAGCAGAGACCATAGCAATCAGCCCCAGCATTTT. Variable domain in full (rest from reference TRBV15 and TRBJ1-5): DAMVIQNPRYQVTQFGKPVTLSCSQTLNHNVMYWYQQKSSQAPKLLFHYYDKDFNNEADTPDNFQSRRPNTSFCFLDIRSPGLGDTAMYLCATSRDHSNQPQHFGDGTRLSIL.

V is TRBV19 and J is TRBJ1-5; 7 bases are shared with TRBD1. After removal of 4 bases from V and 4 bases from J, the junction contained 10 bases not matched to a gene. This CDR3 contains 16 residues. CDR1 LNHDA and CDR2 SQIVND come from the germline V gene (reference sequence). The DNA of the CDR3 is TGTGCCAGTAGTACGGGACAGCTCGTAGGTAATCAGCCCCAGCATTTT. Its protein is CASSTGQLVGNQPQHF.

The chain carries TRBV6-5 and TRBJ1-1; D unresolved. Germline V gene sequence: CDR1 MNHEY, CDR2 SVGAGI. This CDR3 contains 12 residues. V lost 6 bases and J 2 bases, leaving 7 bases between the germline ends. In nucleotides, the CDR3 is TGTGCCAGCAGCGAGCATAACACTGAAGCTTTCTTT. It codes for CASSEHNTEAFF.

The chain joins TRBV3-1 (or the pseudogene TRBV3-2) to TRBJ2-5, with 8 bases identical to TRBD1. Per the germline V gene, CDR1 is LGHDT and CDR2 is YNNKEL (reference sequence). The trim removed 4 bases at V and 0 bases at J, leaving 4 bases unmatched. The CDR3 extends over 15 amino acids. The CDR3 nucleotides read TGTGCCAGCAGCCGGGACAGGTTGTACCAAGAGACCCAGTACTTC. It is translated as CASSRDRLYQETQYF.

This chain connects TRBV5-4 to TRBJ2-2, with D perhaps TRBD1 (5 bases). This CDR3 has 15 residues. V lost 3 bases, J lost 7 bases, and 16 bases lay in between. The germline V gene has CDR1 SGHNT and CDR2 YYREEE (reference sequence). CDR3 loop: CASSSADRLGGELFF. In DNA form, the CDR3 reads TGTGCCAGCAGCTCGGCCGACAGATTGGGCGGGGAGCTGTTTTTT.

The rearrangement links TRBV7-9 to TRBJ2-3; 13 bases align to TRBD2. This CDR3 region has 17 residues. Germline CDR1 reads SEHNR; CDR2 reads FQNEAQ (reference sequence). After removal of 3 bases from V and 4 bases from J, the junction contained 7 bases not matched to a gene. In DNA form, the CDR3 reads TGTGCCAGCAGCTTGTCCGGGACTAGCGGGGTCCCAGATACGCAGTATTTT. Its translation is CASSLSGTSGVPDTQYF. Complete variable domain (other parts from reference TRBV7-9 and TRBJ2-3): DTGVSQNPRHKITKRGQNVTFRCDPISEHNRLYWYRQTLGQGPEFLTYFQNEAQLEKSRLLSDRFSAERPKGSFSTLEIQRTEQGDSAMYLCASSLSGTSGVPDTQYFGPGTRLTVL.

The CDR3 protein is CASRQQGQGFYEQYF. CDR3 sequence (DNA): TGTGCCAGCAGGCAGCAGGGACAGGGATTCTACGAGCAGTACTTC. The chain recombines TRBV6-5 with TRBJ2-7; 9 nucleotides align to TRBD1. The length of the CDR3 is 15 residues. Germline V gene sequence: CDR1 MNHEY, CDR2 SVGAGI. J lost 3 bases, V lost 6 bases, and 9 bases had no gene match.

The gene calls are TRBV7-2 and TRBJ1-2; TRBD1 matches at 7 bases. This CDR3 has 14 residues. CDR1 SGHTA and CDR2 FQGNSA come from the germline V gene. J lost 4 bases, V lost 6 bases, and 8 bases had no gene match. The CDR3 region has the DNA TGTGCCAGCAGAGACCTAACAGGGGTCTATGGCTACACCTTC. Its protein is CASRDLTGVYGYTF.